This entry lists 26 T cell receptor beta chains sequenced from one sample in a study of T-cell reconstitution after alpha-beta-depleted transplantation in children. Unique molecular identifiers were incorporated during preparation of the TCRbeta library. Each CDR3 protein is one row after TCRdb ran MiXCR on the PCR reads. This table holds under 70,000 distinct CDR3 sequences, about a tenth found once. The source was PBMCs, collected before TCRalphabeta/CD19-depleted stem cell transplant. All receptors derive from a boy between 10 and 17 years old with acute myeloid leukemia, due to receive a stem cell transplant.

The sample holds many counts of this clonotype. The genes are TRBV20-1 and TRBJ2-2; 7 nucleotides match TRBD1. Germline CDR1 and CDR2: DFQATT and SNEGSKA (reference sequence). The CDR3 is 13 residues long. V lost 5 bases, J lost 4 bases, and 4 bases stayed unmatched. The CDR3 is CSADGTATGELFF. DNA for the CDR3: TGCAGTGCTGACGGGACAGCCACCGGGGAGCTGTTTTTT.

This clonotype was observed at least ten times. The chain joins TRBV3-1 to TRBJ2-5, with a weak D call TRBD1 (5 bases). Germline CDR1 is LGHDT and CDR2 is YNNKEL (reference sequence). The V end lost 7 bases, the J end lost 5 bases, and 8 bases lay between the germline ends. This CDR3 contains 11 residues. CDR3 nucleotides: TGTGCCAGCACAGGGAAGGAGACCCAGTACTTC. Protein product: CASTGKETQYF.

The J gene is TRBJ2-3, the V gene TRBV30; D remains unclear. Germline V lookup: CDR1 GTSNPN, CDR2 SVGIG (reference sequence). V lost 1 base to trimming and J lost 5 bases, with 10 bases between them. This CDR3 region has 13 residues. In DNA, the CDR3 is TGTGCCTGGAGTGACCCGAATGGAGATACGCAGTATTTT. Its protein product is CAWSDPNGDTQYF.

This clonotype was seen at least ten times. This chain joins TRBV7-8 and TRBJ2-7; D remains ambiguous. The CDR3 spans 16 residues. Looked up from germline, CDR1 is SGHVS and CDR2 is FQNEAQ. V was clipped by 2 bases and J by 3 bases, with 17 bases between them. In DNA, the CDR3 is TGTGCCAGCAGCTTACGGGCTTTGGGCAGGAACTACGAGCAGTACTTC. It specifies CASSLRALGRNYEQYF.

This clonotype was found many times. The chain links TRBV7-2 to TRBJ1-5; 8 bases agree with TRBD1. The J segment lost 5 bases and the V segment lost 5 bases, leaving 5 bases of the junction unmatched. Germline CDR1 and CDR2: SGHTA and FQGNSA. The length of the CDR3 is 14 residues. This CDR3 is CASSRRGRDQPQHF. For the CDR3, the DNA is TGTGCCAGCAGCCGCAGGGGGCGGGATCAGCCCCAGCATTTT.

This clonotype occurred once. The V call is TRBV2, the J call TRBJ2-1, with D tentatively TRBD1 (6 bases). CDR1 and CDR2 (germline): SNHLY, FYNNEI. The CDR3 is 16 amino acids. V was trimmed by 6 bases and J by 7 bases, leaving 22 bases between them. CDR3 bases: TGTGCCAGCAGGCCCTTCCTGGTGGGGGCGGGTAATGAGCAGTTCTTC. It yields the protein CASRPFLVGAGNEQFF.

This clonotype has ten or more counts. This CDR3 is CASSQDGSWDEQYF. CDR3 coding DNA: TGCGCCAGCAGCCAAGATGGGAGCTGGGACGAGCAGTACTTC. The chain employs TRBV4-1 and TRBJ2-7; perhaps TRBD2 as D (5 bases). The CDR3 consists of 14 residues. Trimming removed 0 bases from V and 5 bases from J, with 11 bases in between. Germline V gene sequence: CDR1 MGHRA, CDR2 YSYEKL.

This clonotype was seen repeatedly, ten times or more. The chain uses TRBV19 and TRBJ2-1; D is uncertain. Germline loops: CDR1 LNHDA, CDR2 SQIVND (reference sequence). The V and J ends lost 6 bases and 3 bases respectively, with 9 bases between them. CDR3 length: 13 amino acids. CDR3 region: CASSRNDYNEQFF. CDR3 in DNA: TGTGCCAGTAGCCGGAACGACTACAATGAGCAGTTCTTC.

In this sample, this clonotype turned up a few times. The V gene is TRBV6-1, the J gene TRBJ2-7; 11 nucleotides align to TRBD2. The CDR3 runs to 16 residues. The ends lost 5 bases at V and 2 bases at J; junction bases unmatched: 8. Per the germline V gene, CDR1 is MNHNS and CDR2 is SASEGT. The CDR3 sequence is CASSRLLAGAPYEQYV. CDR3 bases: TGTGCCAGCAGTAGGCTACTAGCGGGGGCCCCCTACGAGCAGTACGTC.

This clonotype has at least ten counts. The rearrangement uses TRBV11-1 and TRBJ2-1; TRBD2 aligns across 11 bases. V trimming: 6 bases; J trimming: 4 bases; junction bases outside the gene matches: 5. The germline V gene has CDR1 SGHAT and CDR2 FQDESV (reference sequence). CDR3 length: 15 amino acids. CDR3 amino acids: CASSGGLADYNEQFF. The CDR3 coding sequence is TGTGCCAGCAGTGGGGGACTAGCGGATTACAATGAGCAGTTCTTC.

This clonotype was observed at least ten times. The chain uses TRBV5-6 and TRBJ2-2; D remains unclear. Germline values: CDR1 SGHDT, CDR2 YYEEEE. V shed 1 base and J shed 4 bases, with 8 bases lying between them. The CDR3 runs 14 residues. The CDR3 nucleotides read TGTGCCAGCAGCTTGTCGCCCAGCACCGGGGAGCTGTTTTTT. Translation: CASSLSPSTGELFF.

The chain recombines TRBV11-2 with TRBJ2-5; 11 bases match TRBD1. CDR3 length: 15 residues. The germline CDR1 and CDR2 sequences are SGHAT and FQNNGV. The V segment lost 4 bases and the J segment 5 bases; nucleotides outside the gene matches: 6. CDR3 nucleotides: TGTGCCAGCAGCTCCCTGGGGACAGGGGGGGAGACCCAGTACTTC. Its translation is CASSSLGTGGETQYF.

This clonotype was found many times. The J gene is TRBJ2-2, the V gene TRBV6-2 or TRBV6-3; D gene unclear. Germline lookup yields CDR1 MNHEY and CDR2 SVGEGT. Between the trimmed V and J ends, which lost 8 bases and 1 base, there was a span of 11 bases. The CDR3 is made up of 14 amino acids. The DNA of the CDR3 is TGTGCCAGCTTGCGTGGAAGGAACACCGGGGAGCTGTTTTTT. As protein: CASLRGRNTGELFF.

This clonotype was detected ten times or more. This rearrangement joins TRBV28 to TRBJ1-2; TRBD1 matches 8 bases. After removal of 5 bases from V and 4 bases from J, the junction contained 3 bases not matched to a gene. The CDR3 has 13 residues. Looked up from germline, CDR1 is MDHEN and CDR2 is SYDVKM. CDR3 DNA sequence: TGTGCCAGCAGTGACACAGGGGGCTATGGCTACACCTTC. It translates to CASSDTGGYGYTF.

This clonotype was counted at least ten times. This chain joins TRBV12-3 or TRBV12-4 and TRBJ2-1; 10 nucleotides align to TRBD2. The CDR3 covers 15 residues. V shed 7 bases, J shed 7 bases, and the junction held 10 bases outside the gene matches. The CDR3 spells CASTPSGGAANEQFF. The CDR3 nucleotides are TGTGCCAGCACCCCCAGCGGGGGGGCAGCTAATGAGCAGTTCTTC.

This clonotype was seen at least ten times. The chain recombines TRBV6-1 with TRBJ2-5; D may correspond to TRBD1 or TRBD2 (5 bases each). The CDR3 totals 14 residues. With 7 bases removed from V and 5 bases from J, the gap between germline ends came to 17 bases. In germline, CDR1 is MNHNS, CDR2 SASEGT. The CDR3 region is CASNYVLGAETQYF. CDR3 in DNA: TGTGCCAGCAACTATGTCCTCGGGGCGGAGACCCAGTACTTC.

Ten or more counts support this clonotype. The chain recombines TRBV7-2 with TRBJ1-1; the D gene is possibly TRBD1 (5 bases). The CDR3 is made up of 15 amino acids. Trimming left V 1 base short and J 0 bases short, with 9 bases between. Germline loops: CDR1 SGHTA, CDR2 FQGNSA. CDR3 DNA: TGTGCCAGCAGCTTAGAGGGGACCATGAACACTGAAGCTTTCTTT. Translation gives CASSLEGTMNTEAFF.

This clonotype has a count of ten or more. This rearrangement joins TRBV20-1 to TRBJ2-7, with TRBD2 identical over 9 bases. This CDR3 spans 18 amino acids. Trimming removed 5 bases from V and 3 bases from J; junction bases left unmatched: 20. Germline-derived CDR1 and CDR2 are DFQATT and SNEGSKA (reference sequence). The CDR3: CSAPSTLTGTSRNYEQYF. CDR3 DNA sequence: TGCAGTGCTCCCTCAACCTTAACCGGGACTAGCAGAAACTACGAGCAGTACTTC.

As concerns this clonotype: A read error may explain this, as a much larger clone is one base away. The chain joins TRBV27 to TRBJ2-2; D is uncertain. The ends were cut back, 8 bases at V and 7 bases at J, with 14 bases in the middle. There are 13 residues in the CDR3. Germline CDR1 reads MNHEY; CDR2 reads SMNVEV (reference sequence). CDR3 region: CASSSHHHGELFF. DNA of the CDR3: TGTGCCAGCTCCAGTCATCATCACGGGGAGCTGTTTTTT.

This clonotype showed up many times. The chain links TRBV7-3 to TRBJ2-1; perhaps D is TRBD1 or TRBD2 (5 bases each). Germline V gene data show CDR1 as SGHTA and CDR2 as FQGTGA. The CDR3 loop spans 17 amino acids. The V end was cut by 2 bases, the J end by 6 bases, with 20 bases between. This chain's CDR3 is CASSLGSGRVKPNEQFF. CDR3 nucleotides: TGTGCCAGCAGCTTAGGGTCGGGGCGGGTTAAGCCCAATGAGCAGTTCTTC.

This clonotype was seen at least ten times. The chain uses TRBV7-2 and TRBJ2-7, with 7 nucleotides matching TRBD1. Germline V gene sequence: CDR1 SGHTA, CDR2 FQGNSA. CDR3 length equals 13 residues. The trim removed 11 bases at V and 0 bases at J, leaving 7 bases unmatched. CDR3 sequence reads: CAGSGGLSYEQYF. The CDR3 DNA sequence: TGTGCCGGGTCAGGGGGTCTCTCCTACGAGCAGTACTTC.

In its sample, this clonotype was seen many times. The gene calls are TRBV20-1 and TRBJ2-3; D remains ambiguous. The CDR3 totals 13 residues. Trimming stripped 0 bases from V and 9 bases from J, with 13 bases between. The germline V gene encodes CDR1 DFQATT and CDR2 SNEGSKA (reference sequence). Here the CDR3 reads CSARDPSGKTQYF. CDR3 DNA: TGCAGTGCTAGAGACCCATCAGGCAAAACGCAGTATTTT.

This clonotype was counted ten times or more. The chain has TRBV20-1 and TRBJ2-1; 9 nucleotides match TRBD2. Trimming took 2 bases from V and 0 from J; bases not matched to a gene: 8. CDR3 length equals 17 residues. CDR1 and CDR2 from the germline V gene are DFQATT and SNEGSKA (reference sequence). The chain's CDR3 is CSARPSGARISYNEQFF. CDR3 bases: TGCAGTGCTAGACCTAGCGGGGCTAGAATCTCCTACAATGAGCAGTTCTTC.

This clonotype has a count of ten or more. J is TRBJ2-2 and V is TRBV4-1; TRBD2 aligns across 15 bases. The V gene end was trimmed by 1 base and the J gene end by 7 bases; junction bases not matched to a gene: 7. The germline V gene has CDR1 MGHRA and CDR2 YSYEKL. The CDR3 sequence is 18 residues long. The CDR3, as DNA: TGCGCCAGCAGCCAAGCCCCCGGGACTAGCGGGGGGAACGGGGAGCTGTTTTTT. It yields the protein CASSQAPGTSGGNGELFF.

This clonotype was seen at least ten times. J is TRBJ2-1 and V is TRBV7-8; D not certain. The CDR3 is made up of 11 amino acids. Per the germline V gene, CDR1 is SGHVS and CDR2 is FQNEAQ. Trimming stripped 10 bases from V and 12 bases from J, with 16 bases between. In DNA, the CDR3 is TGTGCCATCTCAGACCAAGCCTCGCAGTTCTTC. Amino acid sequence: CAISDQASQFF.

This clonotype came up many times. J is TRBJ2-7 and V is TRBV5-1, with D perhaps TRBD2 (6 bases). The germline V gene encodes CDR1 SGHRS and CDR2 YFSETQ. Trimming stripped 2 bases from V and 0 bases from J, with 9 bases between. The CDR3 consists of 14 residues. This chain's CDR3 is CASSLPGVSYEQYF. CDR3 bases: TGCGCCAGCAGCTTACCGGGGGTCTCCTACGAGCAGTACTTC.